What follows is one TCR beta chain and its context. The antigen remains unidentified. TCRdb keeps only in-frame clones here, not all; method: immunoSEQ multiplex PCR. The data show 550,000 to 800,000 clones, with roughly 70% seen just once and 1.5% to 2% held by the top ten. All donors were Caucasian adults living in Nashville, Tennessee. This record belongs to a study of shared clonotypes between healthy human individuals. Study-wide findings and caveats: Some naive CD4 clonotypes, 4% to 6%, turned up in common across several donors. Researchers found naive subsets generally carried larger estimated richness than memory subsets. Investigators collected only blood, and repertoires in tissues likely differ.

The CDR3 spans 14 residues. Between the trimmed V and J ends, which lost 2 bases and 8 bases, there was a span of 15 bases. Per the germline V gene, CDR1 is MDHEN and CDR2 is SYDVKM. The V gene is TRBV28, the J gene TRBJ1-2, with unresolved D. The receptor was derived from a woman aged 25 to 39 in good health. The material sequenced was memory CD4+ T cells sorted from blood. Subset: CD45RA-negative fraction. The CDR3 sequence: CASSLTAGSPGYTF. Here the CDR3 DNA reads TGTGCCAGCAGTTTAACGGCCGGGAGCCCGGGCTACACCTTC.